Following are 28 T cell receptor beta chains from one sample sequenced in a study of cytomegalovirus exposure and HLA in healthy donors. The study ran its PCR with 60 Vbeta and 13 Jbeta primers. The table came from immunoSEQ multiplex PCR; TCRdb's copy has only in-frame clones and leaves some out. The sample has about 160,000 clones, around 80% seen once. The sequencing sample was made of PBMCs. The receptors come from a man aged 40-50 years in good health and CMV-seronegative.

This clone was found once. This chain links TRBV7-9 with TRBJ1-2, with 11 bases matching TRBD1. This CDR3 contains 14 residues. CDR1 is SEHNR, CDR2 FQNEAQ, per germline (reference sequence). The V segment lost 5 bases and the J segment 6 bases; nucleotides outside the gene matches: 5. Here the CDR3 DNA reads TGTGCCAGCAGCCAAGGACAGGGGGCCAATGGCTACACCTTC. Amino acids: CASSQGQGANGYTF.

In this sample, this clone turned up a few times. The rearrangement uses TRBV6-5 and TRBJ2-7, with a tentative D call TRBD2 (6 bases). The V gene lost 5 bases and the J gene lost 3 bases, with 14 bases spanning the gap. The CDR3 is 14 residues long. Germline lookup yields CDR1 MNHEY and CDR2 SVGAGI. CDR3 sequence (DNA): TGTGCCAGCAGTGCCGCGGGGAAGGGCTACGAGCAGTACTTC. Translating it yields CASSAAGKGYEQYF.

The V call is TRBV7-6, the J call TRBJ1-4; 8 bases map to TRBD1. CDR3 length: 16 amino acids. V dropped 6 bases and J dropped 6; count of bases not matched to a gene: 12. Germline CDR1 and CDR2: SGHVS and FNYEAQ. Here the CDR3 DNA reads TGTGCCAGCAGTAATAGAATTCCAGGGGGCGATGAAAAACTGTTTTTT. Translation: CASSNRIPGGDEKLFF.

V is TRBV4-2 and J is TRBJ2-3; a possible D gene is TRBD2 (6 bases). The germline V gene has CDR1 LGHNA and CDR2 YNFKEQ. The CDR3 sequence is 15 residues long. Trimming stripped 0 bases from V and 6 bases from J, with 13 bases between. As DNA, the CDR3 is TGTGCCAGCAGCCAAGAAAGGCGGGAAGTTGATACGCAGTATTTT. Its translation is CASSQERREVDTQYF.

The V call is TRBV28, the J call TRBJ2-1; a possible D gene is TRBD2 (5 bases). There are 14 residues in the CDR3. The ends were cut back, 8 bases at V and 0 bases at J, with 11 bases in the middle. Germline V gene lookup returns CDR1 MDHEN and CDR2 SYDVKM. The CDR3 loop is CASERGVSYNEQFF. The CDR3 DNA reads TGTGCCAGCGAACGGGGAGTCTCCTACAATGAGCAGTTCTTC.

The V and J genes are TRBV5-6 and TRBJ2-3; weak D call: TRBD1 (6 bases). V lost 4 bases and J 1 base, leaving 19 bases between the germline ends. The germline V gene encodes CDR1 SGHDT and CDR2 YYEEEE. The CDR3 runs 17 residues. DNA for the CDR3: TGTGCCAGCAGCCCCGAGACCGGGACAATTGGCACAGATACGCAGTATTTT. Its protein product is CASSPETGTIGTDTQYF.

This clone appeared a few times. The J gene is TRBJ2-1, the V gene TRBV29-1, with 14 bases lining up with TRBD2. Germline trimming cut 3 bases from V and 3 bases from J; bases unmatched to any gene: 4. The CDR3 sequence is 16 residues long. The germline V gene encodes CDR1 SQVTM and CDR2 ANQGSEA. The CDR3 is CSVEGLAGVIYNEQFF. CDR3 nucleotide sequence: TGCAGCGTTGAGGGACTAGCGGGAGTCATCTACAATGAGCAGTTCTTC.

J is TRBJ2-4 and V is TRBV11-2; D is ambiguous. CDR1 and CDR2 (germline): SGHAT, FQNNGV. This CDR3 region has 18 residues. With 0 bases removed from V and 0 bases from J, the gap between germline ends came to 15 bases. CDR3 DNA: TGTGCCAGCAGCTTAGATCTCAGTCTAGTGGCAGCCAAAAACATTCAGTACTTC. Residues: CASSLDLSLVAAKNIQYF.

In nucleotides, the CDR3 is TGTGCCAGCAGCGCCCTTGGACTTTTCTCGGATACGCAGTATTTT. Encoded protein: CASSALGLFSDTQYF. The genes are TRBV27 and TRBJ2-3, with D possibly being TRBD2 (5 bases). The V and J ends lost 6 bases and 6 bases respectively, with 19 bases between them. Germline CDR1 is MNHEY and CDR2 is SMNVEV (reference sequence). This CDR3 has 15 residues.

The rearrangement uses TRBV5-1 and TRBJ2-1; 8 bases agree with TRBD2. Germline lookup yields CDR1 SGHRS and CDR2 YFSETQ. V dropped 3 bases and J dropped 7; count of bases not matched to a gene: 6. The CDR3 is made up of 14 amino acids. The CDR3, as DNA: TGCGCCAGCAGCTCAGAAACGGGAGGGAATGAGCAGTTCTTC. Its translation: CASSSETGGNEQFF.

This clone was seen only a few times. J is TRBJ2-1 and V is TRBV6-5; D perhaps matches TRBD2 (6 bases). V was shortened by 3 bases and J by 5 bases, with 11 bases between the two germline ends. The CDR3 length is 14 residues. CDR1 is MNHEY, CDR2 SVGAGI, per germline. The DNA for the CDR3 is TGTGCCAGCAGTTATTCACGCGGGGACAATGAGCAGTTCTTC. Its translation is CASSYSRGDNEQFF.

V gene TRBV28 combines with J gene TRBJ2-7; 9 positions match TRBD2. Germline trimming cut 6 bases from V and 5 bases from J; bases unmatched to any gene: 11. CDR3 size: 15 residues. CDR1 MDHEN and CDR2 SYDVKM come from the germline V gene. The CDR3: CASSGGGRESHEQYF. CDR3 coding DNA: TGTGCCAGCAGCGGTGGCGGGAGGGAATCCCACGAGCAGTACTTC.

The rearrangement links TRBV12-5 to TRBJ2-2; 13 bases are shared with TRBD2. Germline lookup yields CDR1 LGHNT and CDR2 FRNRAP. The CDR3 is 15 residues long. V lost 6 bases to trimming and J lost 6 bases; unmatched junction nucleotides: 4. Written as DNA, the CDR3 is TGTGCTAGTGGGCCTGGACTAGCGGGAGCCGGGGAGCTGTTTTTT. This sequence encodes CASGPGLAGAGELFF.

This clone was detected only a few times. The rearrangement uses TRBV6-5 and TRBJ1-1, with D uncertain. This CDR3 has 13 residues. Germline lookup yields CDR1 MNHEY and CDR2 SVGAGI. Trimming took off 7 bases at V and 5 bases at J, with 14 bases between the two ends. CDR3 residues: CASTRNSRTEAFF. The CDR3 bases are TGTGCCAGCACTAGAAATAGCAGAACTGAAGCTTTCTTT.

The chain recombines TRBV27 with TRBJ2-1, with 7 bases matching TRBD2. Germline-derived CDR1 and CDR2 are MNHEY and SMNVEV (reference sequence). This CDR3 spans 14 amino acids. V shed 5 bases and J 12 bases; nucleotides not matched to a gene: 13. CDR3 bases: TGTGCCAGCAGTCCGACCCTCAGCGGGAAGGGGCAGTTCTTC. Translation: CASSPTLSGKGQFF.

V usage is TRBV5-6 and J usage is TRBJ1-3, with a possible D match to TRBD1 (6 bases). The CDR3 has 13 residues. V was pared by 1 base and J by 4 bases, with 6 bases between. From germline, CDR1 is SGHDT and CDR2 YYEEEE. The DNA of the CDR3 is TGTGCCAGCAGCTTGACAGGGGGAAACACCATATATTTT. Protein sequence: CASSLTGGNTIYF.

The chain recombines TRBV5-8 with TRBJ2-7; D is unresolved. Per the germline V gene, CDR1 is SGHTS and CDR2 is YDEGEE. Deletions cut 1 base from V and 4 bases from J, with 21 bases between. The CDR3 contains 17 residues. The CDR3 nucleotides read TGTGCCAGCAGCTTGTTTCGGCAGGCCCAGTTATCTTACGAGCAGTACTTC. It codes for CASSLFRQAQLSYEQYF.

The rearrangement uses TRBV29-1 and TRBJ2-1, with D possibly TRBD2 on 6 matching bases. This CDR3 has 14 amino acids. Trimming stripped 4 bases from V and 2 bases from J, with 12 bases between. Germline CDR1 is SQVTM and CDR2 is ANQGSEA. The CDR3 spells CSVAVGGTYNEQFF. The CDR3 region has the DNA TGCAGCGTTGCGGTGGGAGGAACCTACAATGAGCAGTTCTTC.

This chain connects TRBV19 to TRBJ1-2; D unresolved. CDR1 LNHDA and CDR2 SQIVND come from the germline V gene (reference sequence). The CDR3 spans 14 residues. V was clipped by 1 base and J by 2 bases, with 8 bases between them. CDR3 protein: CASSIGAGNYGYTF. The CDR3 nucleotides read TGTGCCAGTAGTATAGGTGCGGGGAACTATGGCTACACCTTC. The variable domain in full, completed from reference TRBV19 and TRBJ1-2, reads DGGITQSPKYLFRKEGQNVTLSCEQNLNHDAMYWYRQDPGQGLRLIYYSQIVNDFQKGDIAEGYSVSREKKESFPLTVTSAQKNPTAFYLCASSIGAGNYGYTFGSGTRLTVV.

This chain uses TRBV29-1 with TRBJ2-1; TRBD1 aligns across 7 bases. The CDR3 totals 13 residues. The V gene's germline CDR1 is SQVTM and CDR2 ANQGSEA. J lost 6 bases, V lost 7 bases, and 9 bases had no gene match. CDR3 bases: TGCAGCGCGAGACAGGGACCCAGCAATGAGCAGTTCTTC. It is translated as CSARQGPSNEQFF.

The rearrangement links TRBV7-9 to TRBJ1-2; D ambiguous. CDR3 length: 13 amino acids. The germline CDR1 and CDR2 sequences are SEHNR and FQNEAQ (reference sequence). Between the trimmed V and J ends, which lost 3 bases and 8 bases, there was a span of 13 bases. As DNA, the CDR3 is TGTGCCAGCAGCTTTTTTGAGGCGCAAGGCTACACCTTC. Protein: CASSFFEAQGYTF.

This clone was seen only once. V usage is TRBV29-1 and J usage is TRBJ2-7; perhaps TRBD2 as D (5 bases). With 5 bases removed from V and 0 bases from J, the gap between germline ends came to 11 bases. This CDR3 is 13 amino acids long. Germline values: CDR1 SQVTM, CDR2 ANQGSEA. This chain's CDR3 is CSVREGSSYEQYF. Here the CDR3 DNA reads TGCAGCGTTCGGGAAGGTAGCTCCTACGAGCAGTACTTC.

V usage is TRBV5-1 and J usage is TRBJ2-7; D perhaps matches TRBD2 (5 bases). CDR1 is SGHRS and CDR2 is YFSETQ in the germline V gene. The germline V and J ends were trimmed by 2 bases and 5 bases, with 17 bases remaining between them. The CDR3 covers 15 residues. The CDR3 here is CASSLRGVVRDEQYF. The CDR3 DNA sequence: TGCGCCAGCAGCTTACGGGGAGTCGTTCGGGACGAGCAGTACTTC.

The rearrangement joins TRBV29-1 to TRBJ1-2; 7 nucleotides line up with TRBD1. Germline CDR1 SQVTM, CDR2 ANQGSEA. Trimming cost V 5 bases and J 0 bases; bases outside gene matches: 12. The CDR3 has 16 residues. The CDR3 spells CSVRTGTSLSNYGYTF. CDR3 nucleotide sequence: TGCAGCGTTAGGACAGGCACTTCTTTATCTAACTATGGCTACACCTTC. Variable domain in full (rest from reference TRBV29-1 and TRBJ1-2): SAVISQKPSRDICQRGTSLTIQCQVDSQVTMMFWYRQQPGQSLTLIATANQGSEATYESGFVIDKFPISRPNLTFSTLTVSNMSPEDSSIYLCSVRTGTSLSNYGYTFGSGTRLTVV.

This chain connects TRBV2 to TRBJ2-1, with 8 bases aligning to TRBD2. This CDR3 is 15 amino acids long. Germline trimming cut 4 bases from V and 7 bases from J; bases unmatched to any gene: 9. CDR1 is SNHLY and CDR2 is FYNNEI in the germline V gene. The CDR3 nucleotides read TGTGCCAGCAGTGTACTAGCGGTACCTCCAAATGAGCAGTTCTTC. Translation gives CASSVLAVPPNEQFF.

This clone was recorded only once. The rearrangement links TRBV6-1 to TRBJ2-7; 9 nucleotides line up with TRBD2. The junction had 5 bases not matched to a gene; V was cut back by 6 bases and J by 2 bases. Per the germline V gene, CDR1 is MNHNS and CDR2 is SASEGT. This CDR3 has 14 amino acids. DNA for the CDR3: TGTGCCAGCAGAACCGCGGGGGGGACCTACGAGCAGTACTTC. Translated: CASRTAGGTYEQYF.

CDR3 coding DNA: TGCAGCGGGGGGACAGGCTCGCCCGGGGAGCTGTTTTTT. This sequence encodes CSGGTGSPGELFF. This chain links TRBV29-1 with TRBJ2-2; 8 bases are a match to TRBD1. This CDR3 contains 13 residues. J lost 6 bases, V lost 7 bases, and 7 bases had no gene match. Germline values: CDR1 SQVTM, CDR2 ANQGSEA.

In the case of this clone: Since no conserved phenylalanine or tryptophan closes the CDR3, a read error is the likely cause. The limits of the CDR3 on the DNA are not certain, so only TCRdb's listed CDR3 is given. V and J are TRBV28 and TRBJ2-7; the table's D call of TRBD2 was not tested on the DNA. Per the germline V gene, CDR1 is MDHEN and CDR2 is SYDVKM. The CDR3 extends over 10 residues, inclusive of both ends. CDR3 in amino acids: CASIVAGGGT.